One sample yielded the 10 T cell receptor beta chains listed below, sequenced in a study of blood T cell repertoires in COVID-19. TCRdb keeps only in-frame clones here, not all; method: immunoSEQ multiplex PCR. The data hold over 150,000 clones, with approximately 82% observed a single time. Sequences were obtained from peripheral blood. The receptors come from a human donor in a cohort sampled during active COVID-19.

This chain uses TRBV27 with TRBJ2-5; D is possibly TRBD2 (6 bases). CDR3 size: 15 residues. CDR1 is MNHEY and CDR2 is SMNVEV in the germline V gene (reference sequence). Trimming took off 6 bases at V and 3 bases at J, with 17 bases between the two ends. This CDR3 is CASSRGISVKETQYF. In DNA, the CDR3 is TGTGCCAGCAGCCGGGGGATTAGCGTAAAAGAGACCCAGTACTTC.

The chain links TRBV2 to TRBJ2-3; 13 nucleotides align to TRBD2. Germline loops: CDR1 SNHLY, CDR2 FYNNEI. The V segment lost 3 bases and the J segment 4 bases; nucleotides outside the gene matches: 10. The CDR3 extends over 18 amino acids. CDR3 sequence: CASSETSGRISKADTQYF. The CDR3 DNA is TGTGCCAGCAGTGAGACTAGCGGGAGGATAAGTAAGGCAGATACGCAGTATTTT.

This chain connects TRBV7-2 to TRBJ2-1, with a weak D call TRBD1 (9 bases). In germline, CDR1 is SGHTA, CDR2 FQGNSA. The CDR3 loop spans 19 amino acids. Trimming stripped 4 bases from V and 4 bases from J, with 26 bases between. The CDR3 region is CASSSAGQGGLAGYNEQFF. CDR3 DNA: TGTGCCAGCAGCTCCGCGGGACAGGGAGGATTAGCGGGATACAATGAGCAGTTCTTC. Full variable domain (remainder filled in from reference TRBV7-2 and TRBJ2-1): GAGVSQSPSNKVTEKGKDVELRCDPISGHTALYWYRQSLGQGLEFLIYFQGNSAPDKSGLPSDRFSAERTGGSVSTLTIQRTQQEDSAVYLCASSSAGQGGLAGYNEQFFGPGTRLTVL.

The rearrangement links TRBV5-1 to TRBJ1-4; no clear D gene. V shed 0 bases and J shed 6 bases, with 15 bases lying between them. The CDR3 has 16 residues. Germline CDR1 and CDR2: SGHRS and YFSETQ. CDR3 residues: CASSLARWASDEKLFF. CDR3 coding DNA: TGCGCCAGCAGCTTGGCCAGGTGGGCTAGCGATGAAAAACTGTTTTTT.

V and J are TRBV28 and TRBJ2-1; 8 positions match TRBD2. The V segment lost 5 bases and the J segment 6 bases; nucleotides outside the gene matches: 9. CDR1 MDHEN and CDR2 SYDVKM come from the germline V gene. The CDR3 has 15 amino acids. The CDR3 region has the DNA TGTGCCAGCAGTCCCGCTCTGGGGACTAGCAATGAGCAGTTCTTC. As protein: CASSPALGTSNEQFF.

This clone was seen just once. An end of the junction does not agree with germline; a read error may underlie this. The chain links TRBV5-8 to TRBJ2-3; maybe TRBD2 (6 bases). The CDR3 covers 15 residues. Germline V lookup: CDR1 SGHTS, CDR2 YDEGEE. CDR3 in DNA: TGTGCCAGCAGATTGGGATGGGGGGTCACAGATACGCAGTATTTT. Protein product: CASRLGWGVTDTQYF.

V gene TRBV18 combines with J gene TRBJ2-1, with 7 bases lining up with TRBD2. The germline V gene has CDR1 KGHSH and CDR2 LQKENI. V dropped 3 bases and J dropped 9; count of bases not matched to a gene: 8. The CDR3 loop spans 14 amino acids. CDR3 DNA sequence: TGTGCCAGCTCACCCTCGCGGGAGAAGATTGAGCAGTTCTTC. It translates to CASSPSREKIEQFF.

A few counts support this clone. CDR3 in DNA: TGTGCCAGCAGGGAGAGGTCCCTAGCGATCAACGAGCAGTACTTC. This encodes CASRERSLAINEQYF. This rearrangement joins TRBV27 to TRBJ2-7, with a tentative D call TRBD2 (6 bases). Germline assignment: CDR1 MNHEY and CDR2 SMNVEV (reference sequence). Trimming cost V 6 bases and J 5 bases, with 20 bases left between them. This CDR3 is built from 15 residues.

The V and J genes are TRBV7-8 and TRBJ1-5; TRBD1 matches at 8 bases. This CDR3 is built from 17 residues. V gave up 4 bases and J gave up 2 bases; unmatched junction bases: 10. The germline V gene has CDR1 SGHVS and CDR2 FQNEAQ. In DNA form, the CDR3 reads TGTGCCAGCAGCTCCGACAGGGGAGTAAGGGGCAATCAGCCCCAGCATTTT. This translates into CASSSDRGVRGNQPQHF.

The chain carries TRBV4-1 and TRBJ2-1; no clear D. Trimming left V 4 bases short and J 6 bases short, with 13 bases between. There are 14 residues in the CDR3. Germline loops: CDR1 MGHRA, CDR2 YSYEKL. The CDR3 DNA is TGCGCCAGCAGCCTGGGCACACCCTCCAATGAGCAGTTCTTC. Translating gives CASSLGTPSNEQFF.